Each of the 9 T cell receptor beta chains below was sequenced from the same sample in a study of blood T cell repertoires in COVID-19. Sequencing used immunoSEQ multiplex PCR; TCRdb keeps in-frame clones, though not all of them. This table has 280,000 or so clones, roughly 88% appearing once. The sequencing input was PBMCs or T cells enriched from blood (not recorded which). The receptors originated from a man aged 30 to 39 who had recovered from COVID-19.

This rearrangement joins TRBV19 to TRBJ2-7; 8 nucleotides align to TRBD1. Per the germline V gene, CDR1 is LNHDA and CDR2 is SQIVND (reference sequence). The V and J ends lost 4 bases and 2 bases, in that order; junction bases with no gene match: 4. The CDR3 has 14 residues. CDR3 residues: CASSTDRVPYEQYF. As DNA, the CDR3 is TGTGCCAGTAGTACGGACAGGGTACCCTACGAGCAGTACTTC.

The chain links TRBV11-3 to TRBJ2-1; 7 bases are shared with TRBD2. CDR3 length: 14 residues. Looked up from germline, CDR1 is SGHNT and CDR2 is YENEEA. The ends lost 5 bases at V and 5 bases at J; junction bases unmatched: 6. The CDR3 region has the DNA TGTGCCAGCAGCCAACGGGACTATAACAATGAGCAGTTCTTC. Protein: CASSQRDYNNEQFF.

The rearrangement uses TRBV19 and TRBJ1-1, with 11 bases fitting TRBD1. Germline V gene data show CDR1 as LNHDA and CDR2 as SQIVND (reference sequence). The CDR3 sequence is 15 residues long. V was pared by 10 bases and J by 0 bases, with 7 bases of the junction left unmatched. In DNA form, the CDR3 reads TGTGCCACACGGGACAGGGGGTTTTTGAACACTGAAGCTTTCTTT. This sequence encodes CATRDRGFLNTEAFF.

The chain combines TRBV5-1 with TRBJ1-6; 8 nucleotides agree with TRBD1. Trimming removed 1 base from V and 9 bases from J; junction bases left unmatched: 9. Germline lookup yields CDR1 SGHRS and CDR2 YFSETQ. The CDR3 is 16 residues long. Here the CDR3 DNA reads TGCGCCAGCAGCTTGCAGCTGCAGGGGGCTGGTTCACCCCTCCACTTT. The encoded protein is CASSLQLQGAGSPLHF. The complete variable domain, with remaining parts taken from reference TRBV5-1 and TRBJ1-6, reads KAGVTQTPRYLIKTRGQQVTLSCSPISGHRSVSWYQQTPGQGLQFLFEYFSETQRNKGNFPGRFSGRQFSNSRSEMNVSTLELGDSALYLCASSLQLQGAGSPLHFGNGTRLTVT.

As for this clone: Within the sample, other DNA sequences also encode this same CDR3. The genes are TRBV3-1 (or the pseudogene TRBV3-2) and TRBJ1-2; no clear D. Trimming stripped 1 base from V and 7 bases from J, with 4 bases between. The germline gives CDR1 LGHDT, CDR2 YNNKEL (reference sequence). This CDR3 comprises 11 residues. The CDR3 loop reads CASSQGGGYTF. In DNA form, the CDR3 reads TGTGCCAGCAGCCAAGGAGGTGGCTACACCTTC.

J is TRBJ1-4 and V is TRBV3-1 (or the pseudogene TRBV3-2); 7 nucleotides match TRBD1. The germline gives CDR1 LGHDT, CDR2 YNNKEL (reference sequence). V trimming: 0 bases; J trimming: 8 bases; junction bases outside the gene matches: 6. The CDR3 runs 15 residues. CDR3 sequence (DNA): TGTGCCAGCAGCCAAGAGGAGGGGGCAAGAGAAAAACTGTTTTTT. Translating it yields CASSQEEGAREKLFF.

V is TRBV5-1 and J is TRBJ1-2; no reliable D call. Trimming cost V 4 bases and J 2 bases, with 6 bases left between them. There are 12 residues in the CDR3. The germline CDR1 and CDR2 sequences are SGHRS and YFSETQ. CDR3 bases: TGCGCCAGCAGCGAGGGAAACTATGGCTACACCTTC. Translated: CASSEGNYGYTF.

The gene calls are TRBV27 and TRBJ2-3, with D perhaps matching TRBD1 (8 bases). Trimming cost V 6 bases and J 6 bases, with 19 bases left between them. Germline values: CDR1 MNHEY, CDR2 SMNVEV (reference sequence). The CDR3 contains 15 residues. This chain's CDR3 is CASSPGGGGGDTQYF. The CDR3 DNA follows: TGTGCCAGCAGCCCAGGGGGCGGGGGCGGGGATACGCAGTATTTT.

The chain carries TRBV18 and TRBJ1-6; maybe TRBD1 (5 bases). V was trimmed by 3 bases and J by 7 bases, leaving 10 bases between them. Germline V gives CDR1 KGHSH, CDR2 LQKENI. The CDR3 spans 14 residues. CDR3 DNA sequence: TGTGCCAGCTCACCCTCGCCAGGGAATTCACCCCTCCACTTT. This gives the protein CASSPSPGNSPLHF.